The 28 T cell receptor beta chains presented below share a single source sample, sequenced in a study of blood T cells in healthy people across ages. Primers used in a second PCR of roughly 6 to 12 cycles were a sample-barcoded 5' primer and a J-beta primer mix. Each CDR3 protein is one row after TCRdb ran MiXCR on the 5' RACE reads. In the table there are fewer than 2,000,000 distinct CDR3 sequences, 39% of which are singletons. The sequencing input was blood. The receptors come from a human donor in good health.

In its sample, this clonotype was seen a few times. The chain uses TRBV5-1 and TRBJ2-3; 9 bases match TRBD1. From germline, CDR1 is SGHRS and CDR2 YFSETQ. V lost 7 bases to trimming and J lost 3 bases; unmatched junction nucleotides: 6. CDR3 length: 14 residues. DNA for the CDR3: TGCGCCAGCCAAACCGGGACAGGGACAGATACGCAGTATTTT. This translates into CASQTGTGTDTQYF.

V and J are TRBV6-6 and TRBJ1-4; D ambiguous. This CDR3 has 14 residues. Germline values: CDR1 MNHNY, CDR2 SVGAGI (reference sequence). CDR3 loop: CAAQEEGTNEKLFF. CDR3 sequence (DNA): TGTGCAGCGCAGGAGGAAGGAACTAATGAAAAACTGTTTTTT.

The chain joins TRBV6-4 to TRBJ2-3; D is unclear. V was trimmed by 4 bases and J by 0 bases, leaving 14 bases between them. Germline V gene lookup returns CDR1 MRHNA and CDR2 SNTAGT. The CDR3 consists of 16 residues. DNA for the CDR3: TGTGCCAGCAGTGCCTTGACACCTCCAAGCACAGATACGCAGTATTTT. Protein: CASSALTPPSTDTQYF.

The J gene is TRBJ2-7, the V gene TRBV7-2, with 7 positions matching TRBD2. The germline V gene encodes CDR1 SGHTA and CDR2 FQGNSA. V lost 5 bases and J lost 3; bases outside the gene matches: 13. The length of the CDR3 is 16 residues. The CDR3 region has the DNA TGTGCCAGCAGCGAAGGTTTGGGGGGGGGTGGCTACGAGCAGTACTTC. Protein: CASSEGLGGGGYEQYF.

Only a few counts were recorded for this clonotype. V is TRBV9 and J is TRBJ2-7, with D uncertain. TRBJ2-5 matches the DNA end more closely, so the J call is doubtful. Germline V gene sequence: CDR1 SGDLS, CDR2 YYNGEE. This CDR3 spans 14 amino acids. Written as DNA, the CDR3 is TGTGCCAGCAGCCCTCGACCGTATCAAGAGACCCAGTACTTC. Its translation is CASSPRPYQETQYF.

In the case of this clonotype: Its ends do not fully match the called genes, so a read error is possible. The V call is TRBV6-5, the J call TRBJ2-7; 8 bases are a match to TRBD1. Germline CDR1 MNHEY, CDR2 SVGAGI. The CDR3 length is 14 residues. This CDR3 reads CASSPGQGTYEQDF. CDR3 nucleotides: TGTGCCAGCAGTCCAGGACAGGGCACCTACGAGCAGGACTTC.

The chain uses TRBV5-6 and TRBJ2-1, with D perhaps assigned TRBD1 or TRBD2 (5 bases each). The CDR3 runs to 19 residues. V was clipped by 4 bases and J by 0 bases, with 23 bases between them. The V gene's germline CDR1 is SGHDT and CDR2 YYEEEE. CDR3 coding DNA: TGTGCCAGCAGCCCGGGGCGGACACTTTCATTGAGCTCCTACAATGAGCAGTTCTTC. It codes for CASSPGRTLSLSSYNEQFF.

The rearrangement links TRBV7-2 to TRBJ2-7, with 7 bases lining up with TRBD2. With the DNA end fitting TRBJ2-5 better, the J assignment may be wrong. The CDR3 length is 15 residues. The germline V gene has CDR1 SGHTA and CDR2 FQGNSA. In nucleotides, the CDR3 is TGTGCCAGCAGCTTCCATAACAGCGGGGAAGAGACCCAGTACTTC. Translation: CASSFHNSGEETQYF.

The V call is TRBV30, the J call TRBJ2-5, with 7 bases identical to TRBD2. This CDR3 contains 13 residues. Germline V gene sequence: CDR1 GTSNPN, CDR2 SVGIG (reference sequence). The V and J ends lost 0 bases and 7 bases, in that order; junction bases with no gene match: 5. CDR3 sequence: CAWSVSERGTQYF. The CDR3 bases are TGTGCCTGGAGTGTTTCGGAGCGGGGGACCCAGTACTTC.

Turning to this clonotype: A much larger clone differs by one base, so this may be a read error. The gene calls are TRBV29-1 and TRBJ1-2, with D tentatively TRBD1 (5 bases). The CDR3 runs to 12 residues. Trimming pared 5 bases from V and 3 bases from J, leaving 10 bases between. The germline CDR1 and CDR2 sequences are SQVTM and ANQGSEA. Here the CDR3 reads CSVSGADYGYTF. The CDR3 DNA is TGCAGCGTTTCTGGGGCTGACTATGGCTACACCTTC.

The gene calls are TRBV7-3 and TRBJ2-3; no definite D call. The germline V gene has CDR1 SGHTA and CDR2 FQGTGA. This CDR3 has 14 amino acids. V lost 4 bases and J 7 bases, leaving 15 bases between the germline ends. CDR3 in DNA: TGTGCCAGCAGCTCCACGACCGCTCCAAATACGCAGTATTTT. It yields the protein CASSSTTAPNTQYF.

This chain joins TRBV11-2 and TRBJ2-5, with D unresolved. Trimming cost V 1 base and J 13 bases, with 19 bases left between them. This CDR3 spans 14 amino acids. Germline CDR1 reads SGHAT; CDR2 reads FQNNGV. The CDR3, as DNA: TGTGCCAGCAGCTTAGTGACCGGCCCCTACGAGCTGTACTTC. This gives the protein CASSLVTGPYELYF.

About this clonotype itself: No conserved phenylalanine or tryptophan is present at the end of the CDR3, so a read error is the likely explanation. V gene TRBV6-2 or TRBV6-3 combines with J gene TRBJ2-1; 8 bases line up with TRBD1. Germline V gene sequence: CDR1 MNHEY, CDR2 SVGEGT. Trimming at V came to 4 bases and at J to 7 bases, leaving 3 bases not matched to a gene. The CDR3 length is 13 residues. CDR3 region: CASSLTGENEQFC. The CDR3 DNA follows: TGTGCCAGCAGTTTGACAGGGGAAAATGAGCAGTTCTGC.

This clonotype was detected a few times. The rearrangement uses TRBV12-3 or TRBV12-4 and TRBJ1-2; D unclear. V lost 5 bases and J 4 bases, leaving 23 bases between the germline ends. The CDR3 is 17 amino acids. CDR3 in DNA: TGTGCCAGCAGTCACCTTCGGACTCTTGGGGTTCTCTATGGCTACACCTTC. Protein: CASSHLRTLGVLYGYTF.

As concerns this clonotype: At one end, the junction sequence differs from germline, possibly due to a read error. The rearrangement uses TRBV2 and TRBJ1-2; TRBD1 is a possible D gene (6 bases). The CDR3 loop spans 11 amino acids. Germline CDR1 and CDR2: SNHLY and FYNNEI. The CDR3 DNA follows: TGTGCCAGCCGACAGGTTGATGGCCACACCTTC. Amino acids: CASRQVDGHTF. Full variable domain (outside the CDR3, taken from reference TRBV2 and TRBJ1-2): EPEVTQTPSHQVTQMGQEVILRCVPISNHLYFYWYRQILGQKVEFLVSFYNNEISEKSEIFDDQFSVERPDGSNFTLKIRSTKLEDSAMYFCASRQVDGHTFGSGTRLTVV.

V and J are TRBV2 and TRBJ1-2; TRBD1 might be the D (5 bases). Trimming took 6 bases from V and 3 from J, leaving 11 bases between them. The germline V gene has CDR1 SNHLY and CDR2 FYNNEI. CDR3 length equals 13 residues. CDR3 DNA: TGTGCCAGCAGGATCGAACAGGACTATGGCTACACCTTC. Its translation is CASRIEQDYGYTF. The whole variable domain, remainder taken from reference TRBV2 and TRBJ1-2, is EPEVTQTPSHQVTQMGQEVILRCVPISNHLYFYWYRQILGQKVEFLVSFYNNEISEKSEIFDDQFSVERPDGSNFTLKIRSTKLEDSAMYFCASRIEQDYGYTFGSGTRLTVV.

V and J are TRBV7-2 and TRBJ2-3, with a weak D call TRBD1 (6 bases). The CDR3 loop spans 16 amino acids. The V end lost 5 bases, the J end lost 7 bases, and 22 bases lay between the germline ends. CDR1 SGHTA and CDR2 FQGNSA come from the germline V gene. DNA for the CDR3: TGTGCCAGCAGCCAGGGCAGGGGAGTAACGGGAAATACGCAGTATTTT. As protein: CASSQGRGVTGNTQYF.

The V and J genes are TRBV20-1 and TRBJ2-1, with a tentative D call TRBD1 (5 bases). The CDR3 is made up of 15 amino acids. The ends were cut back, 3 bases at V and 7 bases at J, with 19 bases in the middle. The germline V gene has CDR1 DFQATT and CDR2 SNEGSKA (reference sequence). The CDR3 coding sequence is TGCAGTGCTAGCCCCCTAGACAGTCAGAGGAATGAGCAGTTCTTC. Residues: CSASPLDSQRNEQFF.

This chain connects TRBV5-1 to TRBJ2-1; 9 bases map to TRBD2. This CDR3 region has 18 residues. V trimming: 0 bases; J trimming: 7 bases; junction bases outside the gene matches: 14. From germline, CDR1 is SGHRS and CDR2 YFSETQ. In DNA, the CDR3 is TGCGCCAGCAGCTTGGCGTTGCTAGCGGGGCTAATAGGGAATGAGCAGTTCTTC. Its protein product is CASSLALLAGLIGNEQFF.

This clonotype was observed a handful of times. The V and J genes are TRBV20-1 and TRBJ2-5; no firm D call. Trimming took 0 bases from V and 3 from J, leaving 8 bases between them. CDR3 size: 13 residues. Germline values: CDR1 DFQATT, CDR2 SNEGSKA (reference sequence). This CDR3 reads CSARDQTKETQYF. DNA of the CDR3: TGCAGTGCTAGAGATCAAACCAAAGAGACCCAGTACTTC.

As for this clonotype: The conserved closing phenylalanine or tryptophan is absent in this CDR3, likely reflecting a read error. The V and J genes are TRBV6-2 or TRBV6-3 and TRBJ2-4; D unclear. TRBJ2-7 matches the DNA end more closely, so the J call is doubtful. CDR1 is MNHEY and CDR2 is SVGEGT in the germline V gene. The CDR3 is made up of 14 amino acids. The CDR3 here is CASSYSSGDYEQYC. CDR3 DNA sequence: TGTGCCAGCAGTTACTCGAGTGGAGATTACGAGCAGTACTGC.

In DNA, the CDR3 is TGTGCCAGCAGTTCCGCTTTTTTTGGGACCTATGGCTACACCTTC. This gives the protein CASSSAFFGTYGYTF. This chain joins TRBV12-3 or TRBV12-4 and TRBJ1-2; D possibly corresponds to TRBD1 (5 bases). The germline V and J ends were trimmed by 4 bases and 4 bases, with 16 bases remaining between them. The CDR3 runs 15 residues.

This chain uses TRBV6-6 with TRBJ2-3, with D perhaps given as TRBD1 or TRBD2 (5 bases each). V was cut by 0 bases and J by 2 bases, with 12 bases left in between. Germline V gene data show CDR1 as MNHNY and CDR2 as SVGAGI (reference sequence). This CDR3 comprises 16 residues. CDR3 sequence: CASSYSGDPNTDTQYF. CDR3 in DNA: TGTGCCAGCAGTTACTCCGGGGACCCTAACACAGATACGCAGTATTTT.

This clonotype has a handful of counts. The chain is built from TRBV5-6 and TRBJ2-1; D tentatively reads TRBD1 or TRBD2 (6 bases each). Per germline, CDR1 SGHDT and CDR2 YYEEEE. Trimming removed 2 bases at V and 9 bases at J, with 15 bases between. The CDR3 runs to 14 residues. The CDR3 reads CASSFNGGLGEQFF. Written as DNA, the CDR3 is TGTGCCAGCAGCTTTAATGGGGGGCTGGGTGAGCAGTTCTTC.

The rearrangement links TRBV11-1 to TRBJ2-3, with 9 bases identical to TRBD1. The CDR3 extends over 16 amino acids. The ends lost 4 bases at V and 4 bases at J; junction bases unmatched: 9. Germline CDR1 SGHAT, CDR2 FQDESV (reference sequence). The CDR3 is CASSSLTGGGPDTQYF. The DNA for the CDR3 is TGTGCCAGCAGCTCTCTGACAGGGGGAGGCCCAGATACGCAGTATTTT.

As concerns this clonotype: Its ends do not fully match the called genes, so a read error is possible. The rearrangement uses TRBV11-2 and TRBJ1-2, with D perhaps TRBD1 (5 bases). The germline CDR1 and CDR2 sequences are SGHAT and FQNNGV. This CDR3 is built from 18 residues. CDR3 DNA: TGTGCCAGCAGCCTGTTCGGTGTTGGAGACAGTCCACACTATGGCTGCACCTTC. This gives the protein CASSLFGVGDSPHYGCTF. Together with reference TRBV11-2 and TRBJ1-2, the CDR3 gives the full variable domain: EAGVAQSPRYKIIEKRQSVAFWCNPISGHATLYWYQQILGQGPKLLIQFQNNGVVDDSQLPKDRFSAERLKGVDSTLKIQPAKLEDSAVYLCASSLFGVGDSPHYGCTFGSGTRLTVV.

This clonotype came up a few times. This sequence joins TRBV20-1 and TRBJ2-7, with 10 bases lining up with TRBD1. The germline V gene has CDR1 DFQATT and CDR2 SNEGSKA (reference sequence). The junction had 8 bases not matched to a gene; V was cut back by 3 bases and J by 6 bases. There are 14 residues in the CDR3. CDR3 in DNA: TGCAGTGCTAGGCCCGGGACAGGGGCCTCCGAGCAGTACTTC. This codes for CSARPGTGASEQYF.

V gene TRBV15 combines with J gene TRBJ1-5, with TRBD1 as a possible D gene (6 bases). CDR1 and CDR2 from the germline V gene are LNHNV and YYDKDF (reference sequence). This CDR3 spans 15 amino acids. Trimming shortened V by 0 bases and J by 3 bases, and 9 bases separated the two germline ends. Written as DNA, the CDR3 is TGTGCCACCAGCAGAGAAACAGGGTACAATCAGCCCCAGCATTTT. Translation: CATSRETGYNQPQHF.